By frequency in the sample, the clone carrying this TCR beta chain is medium-sized. The sample comes from a study of T cells after yellow fever vaccination. Using its own MiXCR run on the 5' RACE reads, TCRdb lists one record per CDR3 protein. The data contain more than 65,000 distinct CDR3 sequences, 4.5% to 7.5% of them singletons. This CDR3 has 17 residues. V was clipped by 1 base and J by 2 bases; unmatched bases: 4. Germline CDR1 reads SGHTA; CDR2 reads FQGNSA. The source of this sequence is a man between 18 and 35 years old who received the YFV17D yellow fever vaccine. This specimen consisted of CD4+ T cells sorted from PBMCs, obtained roughly 14 days after the first yellow fever vaccination. The J gene is TRBJ2-5, the V gene TRBV7-2; 13 bases are shared with TRBD2. The CDR3 sequence: CASSLVGLAGNQETQYF. CDR3 coding DNA: TGTGCCAGCAGCTTAGTGGGACTAGCGGGGAATCAAGAGACCCAGTACTTC.